This T cell receptor (beta chain) was recovered during a study of T cell responses to AZD1222 COVID-19 vaccine. Here immunoSEQ multiplex PCR was the method, and the copy in TCRdb shows in-frame clones only, minus some. In the table there are 84,000 or so clones, just over 90% of which are singletons. Of note for this clone: Its antigen remains unknown.

General observations from the study: Spike-specific TCRs gained breadth and depth after people received two AZD1222 doses. No day 14 peak samples; only post-peak repertoires were characterized. At baseline, seropositivity was found in only a handful of AZD1222 recipients. The span of vaccine-associated CD4 TCRs extended across spike, with dominance at 160-218 and 743-854.

CDR3 length: 12 residues. Trimming took off 5 bases at V and 0 bases at J, with 5 bases between the two ends. Looked up from germline, CDR1 is SGHAT and CDR2 is FQNNGV. This chain joins TRBV11-2 and TRBJ2-7, with a tentative D call TRBD2 (5 bases). This sample comprised peripheral blood, obtained 28 days after the second AZD1222 dose. The clonotype originates from an adult who received the AZD1222 COVID-19 vaccine. The CDR3 bases are TGTGCCAGCAGCCGGGGCTCCTACGAGCAGTACTTC. This sequence encodes CASSRGSYEQYF.